This entry is about one TCR beta chain. This sample was taken from a study of blood T cell repertoires in COVID-19. At the level of the study: Spain, Italy and the United States supplied samples that represented acute and convalescent COVID-19. T cells, B-cell-depleted T cells, or PBMCs supplied cDNA or gDNA.

Per the original methods: Amplification of reference gene primers was used by the study to estimate nucleated cell counts. TCRdb's copy holds only in-frame clones and misses some; the assay was immunoSEQ multiplex PCR. The DNA was the basis for D and trimming; V, J and clone size are from that table. Of about 260,000 clones in the sample, about nine tenths are singletons; the top ten hold 2.2%. V dropped 4 bases and J dropped 3; count of bases not matched to a gene: 7. Looked up from germline, CDR1 is SGHNT and CDR2 is YYREEE (reference sequence). The CDR3 is 15 residues long. The clonotype comes from a woman aged 50 to 60 who had recovered from COVID-19. Sequenced input: peripheral blood. This chain uses TRBV5-4 with TRBJ2-3; 8 bases match TRBD1. CDR3 residues: CASSNTGGRTDTQYF. CDR3 nucleotides: TGTGCCAGCAGCAATACAGGGGGGAGGACAGATACGCAGTATTTT.